A single sample is the source of the 14 T cell receptor beta chains below, sequenced in a study of blood T cell repertoires in COVID-19. Using immunoSEQ multiplex PCR, the repertoire was profiled, and TCRdb retains in-frame clones only, with some absent. The sample consists of 30,000 or so clones, around 90% of them appearing once. Sequencing was performed on peripheral blood. Receptors originate from a man in his fifties or sixties with COVID-19, enrolled during active disease.

The chain joins TRBV19 to TRBJ1-4; D perhaps matches TRBD1 (6 bases). CDR1 is LNHDA, CDR2 SQIVND, per germline (reference sequence). This CDR3 is built from 13 residues. V gave up 4 bases and J gave up 6 bases, with 9 bases separating them. CDR3 protein: CASSSHRDEKLFF. CDR3 nucleotide sequence: TGTGCCAGTAGTAGTCACAGGGATGAAAAACTGTTTTTT.

This clone has more than one count but fewer than ten. The CDR3 loop reads CASSRGDTIYF. CDR3 sequence (DNA): TGTGCCAGCAGCCGGGGGGACACCATATATTTT. The genes are TRBV6-5 and TRBJ1-3; maybe TRBD1 (5 bases). Germline V gives CDR1 MNHEY, CDR2 SVGAGI. V gave up 6 bases and J gave up 8 bases, with 8 bases separating them. This CDR3 has 11 amino acids.

This chain links TRBV27 with TRBJ1-5, with D possibly TRBD1 on 5 matching bases. The CDR3 extends over 14 amino acids. CDR1 and CDR2 (germline): MNHEY, SMNVEV (reference sequence). The germline V and J ends were trimmed by 3 bases and 9 bases, with 15 bases remaining between them. CDR3 amino acids: CASSFETALGPQHF. CDR3 in DNA: TGTGCCAGCAGTTTTGAGACAGCCCTAGGGCCCCAGCATTTT.

The chain has TRBV21-1 and TRBJ1-1; the table names TRBD1, a call not compared with the DNA. TRBV21-1 is termed a pseudogene. This CDR3 spans 16 amino acids. In DNA form, the CDR3 reads TGTGCCAGCAGCTTCAAACGACAGAATATGAACACTGAAGCTTTCTTT. Translation gives CASSFKRQNMNTEAFF.

This clone appeared once. The rearrangement uses TRBV9 and TRBJ2-7; tentative D call: TRBD1 (5 bases). Trimming left V 0 bases short and J 4 bases short, with 14 bases between. CDR1 is SGDLS and CDR2 is YYNGEE in the germline V gene. This CDR3 has 15 amino acids. CDR3 DNA: TGTGCCAGCAGCGTAGCCGCAGGGCCGAATTACGAGCAGTACTTC. It yields the protein CASSVAAGPNYEQYF.

This clone came up once. This chain joins TRBV29-1 and TRBJ1-1; 8 nucleotides align to TRBD1. Looked up from germline, CDR1 is SQVTM and CDR2 is ANQGSEA. This CDR3 has 16 residues. With V trimmed by 4 bases and J by 0 bases, 10 bases remained unmatched. This CDR3 reads CSVAGTGLAMNTEAFF. CDR3 sequence (DNA): TGCAGCGTTGCCGGGACAGGTCTCGCGATGAACACTGAAGCTTTCTTT.

V gene TRBV5-6 combines with J gene TRBJ1-6; 7 bases map to TRBD1. The CDR3 contains 17 residues. V shed 4 bases, J shed 6 bases, and the junction held 13 bases outside the gene matches. Germline lookup yields CDR1 SGHDT and CDR2 YYEEEE. This CDR3 reads CASSNLRTGPSNSPLHF. The CDR3, as DNA: TGTGCCAGCAGCAATCTTCGGACAGGACCCTCTAATTCACCCCTCCACTTT.

The V call is TRBV11-2, the J call TRBJ2-1; the D is unclear. V was trimmed by 1 base and J by 4 bases, leaving 5 bases between them. The length of the CDR3 is 13 residues. Per germline, CDR1 SGHAT and CDR2 FQNNGV. The CDR3 bases are TGTGCCAGCAGCTTAGGCAGTTACAATGAGCAGTTCTTC. The encoded protein is CASSLGSYNEQFF.

The chain combines TRBV11-2 with TRBJ2-7, with D perhaps TRBD1 (6 bases). Trimming removed 3 bases from V and 5 bases from J, with 14 bases in between. The CDR3 contains 14 residues. CDR1 is SGHAT, CDR2 FQNNGV, per germline. CDR3 sequence reads: CASSLQGPGDEQYF. Here the CDR3 DNA reads TGTGCCAGCAGCTTGCAGGGGCCAGGGGACGAGCAGTACTTC.

V and J are TRBV5-1 and TRBJ2-5; 11 bases agree with TRBD2. The CDR3 spans 16 residues. Germline lookup yields CDR1 SGHRS and CDR2 YFSETQ. V lost 4 bases to trimming and J lost 2 bases; unmatched junction nucleotides: 7. The CDR3 protein is CASSRLAGSGQETQYF. The CDR3 DNA reads TGCGCCAGCAGCCGACTAGCGGGATCCGGGCAAGAGACCCAGTACTTC.

The chain carries TRBV28 and TRBJ1-4; tentative D call: TRBD1 (6 bases). The germline CDR1 and CDR2 sequences are MDHEN and SYDVKM. V was pared by 3 bases and J by 2 bases, with 10 bases between. The CDR3 has 15 residues. Here the CDR3 DNA reads TGTGCCAGCAGTTTCTACAGGGTTACTAATGAAAAACTGTTTTTT. Residues: CASSFYRVTNEKLFF.

This sequence joins TRBV12-5 and TRBJ1-4, with D perhaps matching TRBD1 (6 bases). The CDR3 is made up of 14 amino acids. The V gene lost 3 bases and the J gene lost 5 bases, with 10 bases spanning the gap. CDR1 and CDR2 (germline): LGHNT, FRNRAP. The DNA for the CDR3 is TGTGCTAGTGGTTTTACAGGGAGCAATGAAAAACTGTTTTTT. Protein sequence: CASGFTGSNEKLFF.

The chain carries TRBV3-1 (or the pseudogene TRBV3-2) and TRBJ2-1; the match to TRBD1 covers 8 bases. This CDR3 is 12 amino acids long. The V gene's germline CDR1 is LGHDT and CDR2 YNNKEL (reference sequence). The junction had 2 bases not matched to a gene; V was cut back by 3 bases and J by 10 bases. CDR3 region: CASSQTGAEQFF. The CDR3 nucleotides read TGTGCCAGCAGCCAGACAGGGGCCGAGCAGTTCTTC.

The V gene is TRBV6-6, the J gene TRBJ2-2; D gene unclear. This CDR3 is 16 amino acids long. Between the trimmed V and J ends, which lost 0 bases and 3 bases, there was a span of 11 bases. Germline V gene sequence: CDR1 MNHNY, CDR2 SVGAGI (reference sequence). In nucleotides, the CDR3 is TGTGCCAGCAGTTACTCGAACAGTAAACACACCGGGGAGCTGTTTTTT. Translating it yields CASSYSNSKHTGELFF.